Following are 14 T cell receptor beta chains from one sample sequenced in a study of tumor and adjacent non-tumor tissue in lung cancer. No cell sorting was done before RNA was extracted from the tissue. TCRbeta libraries were built with three rounds of nested PCR, modified from ARM-PCR. TCRdb called the multiplex PCR reads again in MiXCR, with one record for every CDR3 protein. This repertoire shows over 110,000 distinct CDR3 sequences, around 61% found once; its top ten account for 15% to 20%. The sample consisted of lung tumor tissue. The receptors originated from a man in his sixties with small cell lung cancer.

Notes on this clonotype: The junction shows a germline mismatch at one end, possibly a read error. The V call is TRBV11-2, the J call TRBJ2-7; D gene ambiguous. CDR1 and CDR2 (germline): SGHAT, FQNNGV. The CDR3 runs 11 residues. CDR3 sequence reads: CASSIQYEQHF. The CDR3 DNA reads as TGTGCCAGCAGCATACAGTACGAGCAGCACTTC.

As concerns this clonotype: This may arise from a read error, as a much more abundant clone is one base away. The chain carries TRBV12-3 or TRBV12-4 and TRBJ2-7; no clear D gene. Trimming pared 8 bases from V and 0 bases from J, leaving 14 bases between. CDR3 length: 14 residues. In DNA form, the CDR3 reads TGTGCCAGCGGTTGCCTTTTGAGCTCCTACGAGCAGTACTTC. Protein sequence: CASGCLLSSYEQYF.

Only a few counts were recorded for this clonotype. A much larger clone is a single base away; this may be a read error. This chain joins TRBV28 and TRBJ2-5; possible D gene TRBD2, 7 bases. The germline V gene encodes CDR1 MDHEN and CDR2 SYDVKM. The CDR3 sequence is 13 residues long. V was shortened by 3 bases and J by 4 bases, with 9 bases between the two germline ends. The CDR3 region has the DNA TGTGCCAGCAGTTTGAGGGGGGGAGAGACCCAGTACTTC. Its translation: CASSLRGGETQYF.

The chain has TRBV7-3 and TRBJ2-1; D not resolved. Germline V gene data show CDR1 as SGHTA and CDR2 as FQGTGA. The CDR3 runs 13 residues. V lost 3 bases to trimming and J lost 8 bases, with 11 bases between them. In DNA form, the CDR3 reads TGTGCCAGCAGCTTTGAAAGGCAGGATGAGCAGTTCTTC. Translating gives CASSFERQDEQFF.

This clonotype has a count of ten or more. As DNA, the CDR3 is TGTGCCAGCAGCCGCGCCATCCAAGAGACCCAGTACTTC. It translates to CASSRAIQETQYF. The genes are TRBV11-3 and TRBJ2-5; D gene ambiguous. V gave up 5 bases and J gave up 1 base, with 8 bases separating them. This CDR3 has 13 amino acids. Germline values: CDR1 SGHNT, CDR2 YENEEA.

The rearrangement links TRBV20-1 to TRBJ2-3, with a possible D match to TRBD1 (6 bases). The CDR3 has 15 amino acids. V lost 2 bases to trimming and J lost 2 bases, with 14 bases between them. Per the germline V gene, CDR1 is DFQATT and CDR2 is SNEGSKA (reference sequence). CDR3 DNA sequence: TGCAGTGCTAGAACTACGACAGGCAACACAGATACGCAGTATTTT. This gives the protein CSARTTTGNTDTQYF.

This clonotype was observed a handful of times. V and J are TRBV11-2 and TRBJ1-2; D uncertain. This CDR3 is built from 13 residues. The ends were cut back, 4 bases at V and 5 bases at J, with 11 bases in the middle. Per the germline V gene, CDR1 is SGHAT and CDR2 is FQNNGV. This CDR3 reads CASSSRSGYGYTF. CDR3 DNA: TGTGCCAGCAGCTCCCGGAGCGGTTATGGCTACACCTTC.

This clonotype turned up a few times. Germline and junction disagree at one end, which may indicate a read error. The chain employs TRBV20-1 and TRBJ1-3; 7 bases are shared with TRBD1. Germline values: CDR1 DFQATT, CDR2 SNEGSKA (reference sequence). This CDR3 spans 15 amino acids. The chain's CDR3 is CSDRDAGTAGNTIYF. CDR3 bases: TGCAGTGATAGAGATGCCGGGACAGCTGGAAACACCATATATTTT.

The chain couples TRBV20-1 to TRBJ2-1, with 11 bases lining up with TRBD2. The germline gives CDR1 DFQATT, CDR2 SNEGSKA (reference sequence). J was trimmed by 6 bases and V by 5 bases; bases with no gene match: 6. The CDR3 has 14 amino acids. CDR3 in amino acids: CSAAGLAACNEQFF. The CDR3 bases are TGCAGTGCTGCGGGACTAGCGGCCTGCAATGAGCAGTTCTTC.

The chain couples TRBV12-3 or TRBV12-4 to TRBJ2-1; possible D gene TRBD2, 5 bases. This CDR3 is built from 12 residues. The ends were cut back, 7 bases at V and 9 bases at J, with 13 bases in the middle. CDR3 in amino acids: CASNFSATEQFF. In DNA, the CDR3 is TGTGCCAGCAACTTTAGCGCGACTGAGCAGTTCTTC.

On this clonotype itself: The junction differs from germline at one of its ends, possibly a read error. The rearrangement uses TRBV29-1 and TRBJ2-3; a possible D gene is TRBD2 (6 bases). The CDR3 totals 13 residues. CDR1 is SQVTM and CDR2 is ANQGSEA in the germline V gene. The CDR3: CRVEGGVPDTQYF. CDR3 DNA sequence: TGCAGAGTTGAAGGAGGGGTTCCAGATACGCAATATTTT.

In regard to this clonotype: Because the CDR3 is missing its conserved closing phenylalanine or tryptophan, this is likely a read error. The chain is built from TRBV11-1 and TRBJ2-3; 7 positions match TRBD1. This CDR3 has 16 residues. Looked up from germline, CDR1 is SGHAT and CDR2 is FQDESV (reference sequence). The CDR3 DNA reads TGTGCTAGCAGCTCGACAGGGATAGGAAGCACAGATACGCAGTATCTT. Protein sequence: CASSSTGIGSTDTQYL.

The genes are TRBV20-1 and TRBJ1-3; no reliable D call. The V gene lost 3 bases and the J gene lost 1 base, with 10 bases spanning the gap. The CDR3 spans 14 residues. Germline CDR1 and CDR2: DFQATT and SNEGSKA (reference sequence). The DNA of the CDR3 is TGCAGTGCTAGTTCTAGTACATCTGGAAACACCATATATTTT. Translation gives CSASSSTSGNTIYF.

This clonotype was counted between two and nine times. The chain carries TRBV12-3 or TRBV12-4 and TRBJ2-1, with a possible D match to TRBD1 (6 bases). CDR3 length equals 13 residues. V lost 2 bases and J lost 10, with 12 bases in between. The CDR3 nucleotides are TGTGCCAGCAGTTTAAGCAGGGGCGGAGAGCAGTTCTTC. Translated, it gives CASSLSRGGEQFF.